The 29 T cell receptor beta chains below were found in one sample sequenced in a study of identical twins. TCRdb ran MiXCR on the 5' RACE reads and lists one entry per CDR3 protein. In the table there are hundreds of thousands of distinct CDR3 sequences, approximately 24% of which are singletons. The data were also submitted as part of a second study, on T cells expressing NK-cell markers.

The sample consisted of CD4+ T cells sorted from blood. The receptors derive from a woman aged 18-30 years in good health.

This clonotype was observed a few times. The chain has TRBV20-1 and TRBJ2-1, with 8 positions matching TRBD2. The germline V gene encodes CDR1 DFQATT and CDR2 SNEGSKA (reference sequence). With 1 base clipped from V and 10 bases from J, the junction kept 6 bases outside the gene matches. This CDR3 region has 13 residues. CDR3: CSARAGGRPEQFF. CDR3 bases: TGCAGTGCTAGAGCGGGGGGGCGCCCCGAGCAGTTCTTC.

The rearrangement links TRBV5-1 to TRBJ2-1; D perhaps matches TRBD1 (6 bases). There are 15 residues in the CDR3. Per the germline V gene, CDR1 is SGHRS and CDR2 is YFSETQ. Trimming removed 7 bases from V and 0 bases from J, with 14 bases in between. CDR3 nucleotides: TGCGCCAGCTCGAAACCAGGGGACTCCTACAATGAGCAGTTCTTC. Its translation is CASSKPGDSYNEQFF. Variable domain in full (rest from reference TRBV5-1 and TRBJ2-1): KAGVTQTPRYLIKTRGQQVTLSCSPISGHRSVSWYQQTPGQGLQFLFEYFSETQRNKGNFPGRFSGRQFSNSRSEMNVSTLELGDSALYLCASSKPGDSYNEQFFGPGTRLTVL.

The rearrangement joins TRBV5-1 to TRBJ2-7, with D perhaps matching TRBD1 (5 bases). The CDR3 length is 13 residues. Trimming stripped 6 bases from V and 2 bases from J, with 12 bases between. Germline assignment: CDR1 SGHRS and CDR2 YFSETQ. CDR3 coding DNA: TGCGCCAGCAAATTGGACACACCCTACGAGCAGTACTTC. It translates to CASKLDTPYEQYF.

The gene calls are TRBV12-3 or TRBV12-4 and TRBJ1-1, with a possible D match to TRBD1 (5 bases). The V end was cut by 7 bases, the J end by 5 bases, with 26 bases between. This CDR3 spans 17 amino acids. This CDR3 is CASTYDTWDLGETEAFF. CDR3 nucleotides: TGTGCCAGCACCTATGATACATGGGACCTGGGGGAGACTGAAGCTTTCTTT.

The chain recombines TRBV9 with TRBJ2-1; 8 bases line up with TRBD1. The trim removed 4 bases at V and 7 bases at J, leaving 13 bases unmatched. The CDR3 extends over 16 amino acids. Per germline, CDR1 SGDLS and CDR2 YYNGEE. The CDR3, as DNA: TGTGCCAGCAGCACCAGGACAGGGCAAGGGGGGAATGAGCAGTTCTTC. This gives the protein CASSTRTGQGGNEQFF.

The J gene is TRBJ1-1, the V gene TRBV7-3; D ambiguous. The CDR3 spans 14 residues. Trimming cost V 5 bases and J 7 bases, with 17 bases left between them. CDR1 and CDR2 from the germline V gene are SGHTA and FQGTGA. The chain's CDR3 is CASSPSSRSYEAFF. CDR3 sequence (DNA): TGTGCCAGCAGCCCTTCCTCGAGGTCATATGAAGCTTTCTTT.

The chain carries TRBV10-3 and TRBJ1-4; D unresolved. Germline lookup yields CDR1 ENHRY and CDR2 SYGVKD. CDR3 length: 16 amino acids. V shed 3 bases and J shed 0 bases, with 11 bases lying between them. As DNA, the CDR3 is TGTGCCATCAGTGATAGTGGACGGCCAACTAATGAAAAACTGTTTTTT. This sequence encodes CAISDSGRPTNEKLFF.

This clonotype showed up many times. The chain couples TRBV9 to TRBJ2-3; 11 bases are shared with TRBD1. The CDR3 contains 15 residues. Germline V gene sequence: CDR1 SGDLS, CDR2 YYNGEE. The ends lost 3 bases at V and 4 bases at J; junction bases unmatched: 4. This CDR3 reads CASSDRTGGADTQYF. As DNA, the CDR3 is TGTGCCAGCAGCGATAGGACAGGGGGCGCAGATACGCAGTATTTT.

The chain carries TRBV12-3 or TRBV12-4 and TRBJ2-2, with a possible D match to TRBD2 (5 bases). The CDR3 runs to 15 residues. Trimming stripped 6 bases from V and 2 bases from J, with 13 bases between. CDR3 sequence (DNA): TGTGCCAGCAGAACCTCAGGAGGAAACACCGGGGAGCTGTTTTTT. Translated, it gives CASRTSGGNTGELFF.

The chain uses TRBV20-1 and TRBJ2-5; D remains unclear. V lost 2 bases and J 0 bases, leaving 10 bases between the germline ends. CDR3 length: 14 amino acids. Germline CDR1 is DFQATT and CDR2 is SNEGSKA (reference sequence). DNA for the CDR3: TGCAGTGCTAGAAGCCGGGTAGACCAAGAGACCCAGTACTTC. It is translated as CSARSRVDQETQYF.

This sequence joins TRBV10-3 and TRBJ2-1; 7 bases are a match to TRBD2. From germline, CDR1 is ENHRY and CDR2 SYGVKD. CDR3 length: 15 residues. Unmatched junction bases numbered 8, after V lost 2 bases and J lost 7 bases. CDR3 amino acids: CAISEGRVAGNEQFF. The DNA of the CDR3 is TGTGCCATCAGTGAGGGGAGGGTCGCGGGGAATGAGCAGTTCTTC.

V gene TRBV2 combines with J gene TRBJ2-4, with D unclear. Trimming took off 5 bases at V and 7 bases at J, with 6 bases between the two ends. Germline CDR1 reads SNHLY; CDR2 reads FYNNEI. The CDR3 sequence is 11 residues long. Here the CDR3 DNA reads TGTGCCAGCAGTACTGGGAACATTCAGTACTTC. It translates to CASSTGNIQYF. The full variable domain, in which reference TRBV2 and TRBJ2-4 provide the parts outside the CDR3, is EPEVTQTPSHQVTQMGQEVILRCVPISNHLYFYWYRQILGQKVEFLVSFYNNEISEKSEIFDDQFSVERPDGSNFTLKIRSTKLEDSAMYFCASSTGNIQYFGAGTRLSVL.

This chain connects TRBV12-3 or TRBV12-4 to TRBJ1-4; D remains ambiguous. The CDR3 is made up of 14 amino acids. V gave up 2 bases and J gave up 4 bases, with 8 bases separating them. In DNA form, the CDR3 reads TGTGCCAGCAGTTTAAGTAGAGTTAATGAAAAACTGTTTTTT. Translated, it gives CASSLSRVNEKLFF.

This chain links TRBV2 with TRBJ1-2, with D possibly matching TRBD1 (6 bases). The V end was cut by 4 bases, the J end by 6 bases, with 21 bases between. Per germline, CDR1 SNHLY and CDR2 FYNNEI. This CDR3 has 16 amino acids. Here the CDR3 reads CASSAPHGAGVHGYTF. The CDR3, as DNA: TGTGCCAGCAGTGCCCCCCACGGGGCAGGGGTTCATGGCTACACCTTC.

V usage is TRBV30 and J usage is TRBJ2-1; maybe TRBD2 (6 bases). With 5 bases removed from V and 0 bases from J, the gap between germline ends came to 8 bases. This CDR3 comprises 13 residues. Germline V CDR1 and CDR2: GTSNPN, SVGIG (reference sequence). In nucleotides, the CDR3 is TGTGCCTGGCGGGGGTTCTCCTACAATGAGCAGTTCTTC. It yields the protein CAWRGFSYNEQFF. Supplemented by reference TRBV30 and TRBJ2-1, the full variable domain reads SQTIHQWPATLVQPVGSPLSLECTVEGTSNPNLYWYRQAAGRGLQLLFYSVGIGQISSEVPQNLSASRPQDRQFILSSKKLLLSDSGFYLCAWRGFSYNEQFFGPGTRLTVL.

The J gene is TRBJ1-2, the V gene TRBV28; D gene unclear. The ends were cut back, 6 bases at V and 3 bases at J, with 8 bases in the middle. Germline lookup yields CDR1 MDHEN and CDR2 SYDVKM. The CDR3 is made up of 12 amino acids. The chain's CDR3 is CASSVGDYGYTF. DNA of the CDR3: TGTGCCAGCAGCGTAGGAGACTATGGCTACACCTTC.

This clonotype has more than one count but fewer than ten. The CDR3 is CASSQVRVSEAFF. Here the CDR3 DNA reads TGCGCCAGCAGCCAAGTCAGGGTTTCTGAAGCTTTCTTT. This chain connects TRBV4-3 to TRBJ1-1, with D possibly matching TRBD1 (5 bases). The germline V gene has CDR1 LGHNA and CDR2 YSLEER. Trimming removed 1 base at V and 6 bases at J, with 9 bases between. The CDR3 covers 13 residues.

This sequence joins TRBV27 and TRBJ2-1; D is perhaps TRBD1 (6 bases). This CDR3 region has 14 residues. Germline V gene lookup returns CDR1 MNHEY and CDR2 SMNVEV (reference sequence). Trimming pared 4 bases from V and 6 bases from J, leaving 13 bases between. The CDR3 loop reads CASSYRVVSNEQFF. CDR3 DNA sequence: TGTGCCAGCAGTTACAGGGTGGTGTCCAATGAGCAGTTCTTC.

This chain links TRBV20-1 with TRBJ1-2; TRBD1 aligns across 7 bases. Germline assignment: CDR1 DFQATT and CDR2 SNEGSKA (reference sequence). CDR3 length equals 15 residues. V shed 0 bases and J 5 bases; nucleotides not matched to a gene: 9. For the CDR3, the DNA is TGCAGTGCTAGAGATAGGACAGGCTTTCAGTATGGCTACACCTTC. Protein: CSARDRTGFQYGYTF.

The gene calls are TRBV15 and TRBJ1-1; 7 bases align to TRBD1. This CDR3 region has 14 residues. The V segment lost 8 bases and the J segment 0 bases; nucleotides outside the gene matches: 6. The V gene's germline CDR1 is LNHNV and CDR2 YYDKDF (reference sequence). For the CDR3, the DNA is TGTGCCACCGGGCGCGGGACAGTGAACACTGAAGCTTTCTTT. Protein product: CATGRGTVNTEAFF.

V and J are TRBV20-1 and TRBJ2-5; possibly TRBD1 for D (5 bases). V lost 3 bases to trimming and J lost 4 bases, with 9 bases between them. This CDR3 is built from 12 residues. The germline gives CDR1 DFQATT, CDR2 SNEGSKA (reference sequence). CDR3 region: CSASRQGETQYF. In nucleotides, the CDR3 is TGCAGTGCTAGTCGTCAGGGAGAGACCCAGTACTTC.

The chain has TRBV20-1 and TRBJ1-2, with unresolved D. Germline V gene lookup returns CDR1 DFQATT and CDR2 SNEGSKA (reference sequence). V was pared by 4 bases and J by 4 bases, with 10 bases between. CDR3 size: 12 residues. The chain's CDR3 is CSATGLPYGYTF. The CDR3 DNA sequence: TGCAGTGCTACAGGTCTCCCCTATGGCTACACCTTC.

This clonotype came up a few times. The V gene is TRBV12-3 or TRBV12-4, the J gene TRBJ2-6; 9 bases fit TRBD2. The CDR3 is 17 residues long. Trimming removed 3 bases from V and 2 bases from J; junction bases left unmatched: 5. CDR3 nucleotide sequence: TGTGCCAGCAGTTTTGTAGCGGGAGTACCTGGGGCCAACGTCCTGACTTTC. Translation gives CASSFVAGVPGANVLTF.

The V and J genes are TRBV6-2 or TRBV6-3 and TRBJ2-1; D ambiguous. The V and J ends lost 5 bases and 6 bases respectively, with 8 bases between them. Looked up from germline, CDR1 is MNHEY and CDR2 is SVGEGT. There are 12 residues in the CDR3. DNA for the CDR3: TGTGCCAGCAGTCCCAGGTCCAATGAGCAGTTCTTC. It yields the protein CASSPRSNEQFF.

This clonotype was seen at least ten times. The gene calls are TRBV12-3 or TRBV12-4 and TRBJ2-3; D gene unclear. The ends were cut back, 3 bases at V and 0 bases at J, with 7 bases in the middle. This CDR3 is built from 14 residues. The CDR3, as DNA: TGTGCCAGCAGTTTGGGCCCCAGCACAGATACGCAGTATTTT. Translation: CASSLGPSTDTQYF.

The rearrangement links TRBV20-1 to TRBJ2-7; tentative D call: TRBD1 (5 bases). V was pared by 5 bases and J by 1 base, with 9 bases between. The CDR3 has 12 residues. Germline loops: CDR1 DFQATT, CDR2 SNEGSKA (reference sequence). Written as DNA, the CDR3 is TGCAGTGCTCTAAGGGGTTCCTACGAGCAGTACTTC. It specifies CSALRGSYEQYF.

This CDR3 reads CSAKSPQGMNTEAFF. For the CDR3, the DNA is TGCAGTGCTAAATCACCACAGGGTATGAACACTGAAGCTTTCTTT. V and J are TRBV20-1 and TRBJ1-1; D perhaps matches TRBD1 (6 bases). The CDR3 length is 15 residues. V was shortened by 4 bases and J by 0 bases, with 15 bases between the two germline ends. Germline V gene lookup returns CDR1 DFQATT and CDR2 SNEGSKA (reference sequence).

V gene TRBV7-9 combines with J gene TRBJ2-2, with D perhaps TRBD1 (6 bases). Trimming stripped 7 bases from V and 5 bases from J, with 20 bases between. Per germline, CDR1 SEHNR and CDR2 FQNEAQ (reference sequence). CDR3 size: 16 residues. The CDR3 sequence: CASISLKDRQTGELFF. CDR3 in DNA: TGTGCCAGCATCTCCTTGAAGGACAGACAAACCGGGGAGCTGTTTTTT.

This clonotype has a handful of counts. The genes are TRBV12-3 or TRBV12-4 and TRBJ2-7; D is unclear. This CDR3 spans 11 amino acids. The ends were cut back, 6 bases at V and 4 bases at J, with 7 bases in the middle. For the CDR3, the DNA is TGTGCCAGCAGCAAGAGGTACGAGCAGTACTTC. Translated, it gives CASSKRYEQYF.